The 24 T cell receptor beta chains in this list originate from one sample, sequenced in a study of blood T cell repertoires in COVID-19. TCRdb's copy holds only in-frame clones and misses some; the assay was immunoSEQ multiplex PCR. The sample contains some 150,000 clones, 87% of which appear only once. The sample consisted of peripheral blood. These receptors came from an older woman who had recovered from COVID-19.

The V gene is TRBV27, the J gene TRBJ2-7; 8 bases fit TRBD1. The CDR3 spans 15 residues. Looked up from germline, CDR1 is MNHEY and CDR2 is SMNVEV (reference sequence). J gave up 0 bases and V 3 bases, and 4 bases lay outside the gene matches. The CDR3 loop is CASSFQGASSYEQYF. CDR3 DNA sequence: TGTGCCAGCAGTTTCCAGGGGGCGAGCTCCTACGAGCAGTACTTC.

The V gene is TRBV11-1, the J gene TRBJ2-3, with 11 positions matching TRBD2. The CDR3 is made up of 14 amino acids. Germline assignment: CDR1 SGHAT and CDR2 FQDESV (reference sequence). The V segment lost 6 bases and the J segment 4 bases; nucleotides outside the gene matches: 3. The chain's CDR3 is CASRTSGTADTQYF. DNA of the CDR3: TGTGCCAGCAGGACTAGCGGGACGGCAGATACGCAGTATTTT.

This clone was observed once. V and J are TRBV10-1 and TRBJ1-5; TRBD1 matches at 7 bases. CDR1 is WNHNN, CDR2 SYGVQD, per germline (reference sequence). The CDR3 is 19 residues long. The J segment lost 2 bases and the V segment lost 7 bases, leaving 20 bases of the junction unmatched. The CDR3 region has the DNA TGCGCCAGCATCCCCGGGGCAGGGGGTCTCAGGGTACGCAATCAGCCCCAGCATTTT. Its translation is CASIPGAGGLRVRNQPQHF.

About this clone itself: Other DNA sequences within the sample encode an identical CDR3. This rearrangement joins TRBV28 to TRBJ1-2; no clear D. This CDR3 spans 12 amino acids. Trimming stripped 5 bases from V and 3 bases from J, with 7 bases between. The V gene's germline CDR1 is MDHEN and CDR2 SYDVKM. The CDR3 is CASSLRDYGYTF. As DNA, the CDR3 is TGTGCCAGCAGTCTCCGAGACTATGGCTACACCTTC.

V gene TRBV5-4 combines with J gene TRBJ2-1; the D gene is possibly TRBD1 (5 bases). The CDR3 sequence is 14 residues long. V was shortened by 2 bases and J by 2 bases, with 8 bases between the two germline ends. The V gene's germline CDR1 is SGHNT and CDR2 YYREEE (reference sequence). The CDR3 DNA reads as TGTGCCAGCAGCTTCCAAGGGGCCTACAATGAGCAGTTCTTC. It encodes CASSFQGAYNEQFF.

The chain joins TRBV4-1 to TRBJ1-5, with 7 bases matching TRBD1. The V segment lost 4 bases and the J segment 3 bases; nucleotides outside the gene matches: 6. The CDR3 runs 15 residues. Germline loops: CDR1 MGHRA, CDR2 YSYEKL. The CDR3 DNA is TGCGCCAGCAGCCTTACTCAGGGGGACAATCAGCCCCAGCATTTT. This gives the protein CASSLTQGDNQPQHF.

The genes are TRBV7-6 and TRBJ2-7, with a weak D call TRBD1 (6 bases). The ends were cut back, 1 base at V and 7 bases at J, with 20 bases in the middle. Germline assignment: CDR1 SGHVS and CDR2 FNYEAQ. CDR3 length: 16 residues. The CDR3 region has the DNA TGTGCCAGCAGCTTAGTCGCAGAAGTTGCAACAGGGGAGCAGTACTTC. Translating gives CASSLVAEVATGEQYF.

In its sample, this clone was seen once. This chain uses TRBV18 with TRBJ2-5; D not certain. CDR1 and CDR2 from the germline V gene are KGHSH and LQKENI. The length of the CDR3 is 11 residues. Trimming took 2 bases from V and 11 from J, leaving 9 bases between them. CDR3 bases: TGTGCCAGCTCACCAGAGACTCCTCAGTACTTC. It is translated as CASSPETPQYF. The full variable domain, with the rest looked up from reference TRBV18 and TRBJ2-5, is NAGVMQNPRHLVRRRGQEARLRCSPMKGHSHVYWYRQLPEEGLKFMVYLQKENIIDESGMPKERFSAEFPKEGPSILRIQQVVRGDSAAYFCASSPETPQYFGPGTRLLVL.

This rearrangement joins TRBV27 to TRBJ2-1, with 8 bases aligning to TRBD2. The germline V gene encodes CDR1 MNHEY and CDR2 SMNVEV (reference sequence). J was trimmed by 9 bases and V by 8 bases; bases with no gene match: 15. The CDR3 loop spans 15 amino acids. The CDR3 reads CASGPGTRGVGEQFF. The CDR3 DNA is TGTGCCAGCGGCCCCGGGACTAGGGGGGTCGGTGAGCAGTTCTTC.

This clone was recorded a few times. This chain connects TRBV3-1 (or the pseudogene TRBV3-2) to TRBJ2-7, with D perhaps matching TRBD2 (5 bases). The ends were cut back, 2 bases at V and 4 bases at J, with 9 bases in the middle. Germline CDR1 LGHDT, CDR2 YNNKEL (reference sequence). This CDR3 comprises 13 residues. The CDR3: CASSQYAGYEQYF. CDR3 nucleotide sequence: TGTGCCAGCAGCCAATACGCGGGTTACGAGCAGTACTTC.

This chain uses TRBV19 with TRBJ1-5; D is uncertain. Trimming left V 7 bases short and J 3 bases short, with 10 bases between. CDR3 size: 13 residues. Per the germline V gene, CDR1 is LNHDA and CDR2 is SQIVND (reference sequence). The CDR3 nucleotides read TGTGCCAGTACTAGCCACCTCAATCAGCCCCAGCATTTT. Its protein product is CASTSHLNQPQHF.

The chain joins TRBV6-5 to TRBJ1-1; weak D call: TRBD1 (6 bases). The CDR3 has 13 amino acids. CDR1 is MNHEY and CDR2 is SVGAGI in the germline V gene. V lost 2 bases and J lost 8, with 12 bases in between. CDR3 sequence (DNA): TGTGCCAGCAGTTACCCAGGGACAAGCGAAGCTTTCTTT. Translated: CASSYPGTSEAFF.

In regard to this clone: This same CDR3 is encoded by further DNA sequences in the sample. This chain connects TRBV28 to TRBJ1-2, with TRBD1 matching 9 bases. The CDR3 loop spans 13 amino acids. The germline CDR1 and CDR2 sequences are MDHEN and SYDVKM. Trimming cost V 3 bases and J 4 bases; bases outside gene matches: 0. DNA of the CDR3: TGTGCCAGCAGTTTGGGACAGGGCTATGGCTACACCTTC. Protein product: CASSLGQGYGYTF.

The CDR3 region has the DNA TGCAGTGCTAGTAATACAGCGGGTGGCACTGAAGCTTTCTTT. Translating it yields CSASNTAGGTEAFF. The chain couples TRBV20-1 to TRBJ1-1; D remains ambiguous. The germline V gene encodes CDR1 DFQATT and CDR2 SNEGSKA (reference sequence). V gave up 3 bases and J gave up 4 bases, with 15 bases separating them. The CDR3 totals 14 residues.

This CDR3 is CASSSSVQETQYF. The CDR3 DNA reads TGTGCCAGCAGCTCCTCGGTCCAAGAGACCCAGTACTTC. The chain joins TRBV11-2 to TRBJ2-5; D ambiguous. The CDR3 has 13 residues. The germline gives CDR1 SGHAT, CDR2 FQNNGV. Deletions cut 4 bases from V and 1 base from J, with 7 bases between.

The chain recombines TRBV3-1 (or the pseudogene TRBV3-2) with TRBJ2-7; 7 nucleotides match TRBD1. Looked up from germline, CDR1 is LGHDT and CDR2 is YNNKEL (reference sequence). V was pared by 1 base and J by 6 bases, with 9 bases of the junction left unmatched. CDR3 length: 15 amino acids. CDR3 sequence (DNA): TGTGCCAGCAGCCAAGGGATTCACAGGGGCGGCGAGCAGTACTTC. Residues: CASSQGIHRGGEQYF.

J is TRBJ2-5 and V is TRBV10-1; TRBD1 agrees at 11 bases. There are 15 residues in the CDR3. Trimming took 4 bases from V and 8 from J; bases not matched to a gene: 9. The V gene's germline CDR1 is WNHNN and CDR2 SYGVQD (reference sequence). For the CDR3, the DNA is TGCGCCAGCAGTGGACCGGGACAGGGGGGAGCTACCCAGTACTTC. Translation gives CASSGPGQGGATQYF.

The gene calls are TRBV30 and TRBJ2-1; 13 bases are a match to TRBD2. The J segment lost 7 bases and the V segment lost 8 bases, leaving 8 bases of the junction unmatched. CDR3 length: 14 residues. Germline CDR1 is GTSNPN and CDR2 is SVGIG (reference sequence). CDR3 coding DNA: TGTGCCCGGCAGACTAGCGGGGGGTCGAATGAGCAGTTCTTC. Its protein is CARQTSGGSNEQFF.

V usage is TRBV6-4 and J usage is TRBJ2-1, with TRBD1 matching 7 bases. In germline, CDR1 is MRHNA, CDR2 SNTAGT. There are 14 residues in the CDR3. The CDR3 here is CNRKQGRAINEQFF. The CDR3 DNA follows: TGTAACCGCAAACAGGGGCGAGCAATCAATGAGCAGTTCTTC.

As concerns this clone: This specimen includes other DNA sequences encoding the same CDR3. The chain carries TRBV2 and TRBJ1-2; maybe TRBD1 (5 bases). V lost 3 bases and J 5 bases, leaving 10 bases between the germline ends. Per the germline V gene, CDR1 is SNHLY and CDR2 is FYNNEI. The CDR3 has 13 amino acids. The CDR3 sequence is CASSDTSGYGYTF. DNA for the CDR3: TGTGCCAGCAGTGATACCTCAGGGTATGGCTACACCTTC.

The V and J genes are TRBV4-3 and TRBJ1-4; 8 bases align to TRBD1. CDR1 is LGHNA and CDR2 is YSLEER in the germline V gene. The CDR3 has 14 residues. V shed 4 bases and J 5 bases; nucleotides not matched to a gene: 3. The CDR3 loop reads CASSPDRANEKLFF. Here the CDR3 DNA reads TGCGCCAGCAGCCCGGACAGGGCGAATGAAAAACTGTTTTTT.

This chain links TRBV19 with TRBJ2-7, with unresolved D. The CDR3 has 14 residues. With 9 bases removed from V and 0 bases from J, the gap between germline ends came to 15 bases. CDR1 is LNHDA and CDR2 is SQIVND in the germline V gene (reference sequence). In DNA form, the CDR3 reads TGTGCCAGCGCCGTCGACTCGCTCTCCTACGAGCAGTACTTC. Encoded protein: CASAVDSLSYEQYF.

This chain joins TRBV7-2 and TRBJ1-4; 10 nucleotides agree with TRBD1. The germline gives CDR1 SGHTA, CDR2 FQGNSA. This CDR3 is built from 16 residues. Losses at the gene ends were 5 bases for V and 3 bases for J; bases not matched to a gene: 6. The DNA of the CDR3 is TGTGCCAGCAGCCCCCGGGACAGGGGCCCTAATGAAAAACTGTTTTTT. It yields the protein CASSPRDRGPNEKLFF. The full variable domain, completed using reference TRBV7-2 and TRBJ1-4, is GAGVSQSPSNKVTEKGKDVELRCDPISGHTALYWYRQSLGQGLEFLIYFQGNSAPDKSGLPSDRFSAERTGGSVSTLTIQRTQQEDSAVYLCASSPRDRGPNEKLFFGSGTQLSVL.

The chain couples TRBV19 to TRBJ1-2; the match to TRBD1 covers 8 bases. The V segment lost 8 bases and the J segment 6 bases; nucleotides outside the gene matches: 5. Germline lookup yields CDR1 LNHDA and CDR2 SQIVND (reference sequence). This CDR3 comprises 12 residues. In DNA form, the CDR3 reads TGTGCCAGTTCCGACAGGGGTCATGGCTACACCTTC. Its protein is CASSDRGHGYTF. The whole variable domain, filled in from reference TRBV19 and TRBJ1-2, reads DGGITQSPKYLFRKEGQNVTLSCEQNLNHDAMYWYRQDPGQGLRLIYYSQIVNDFQKGDIAEGYSVSREKKESFPLTVTSAQKNPTAFYLCASSDRGHGYTFGSGTRLTVV.